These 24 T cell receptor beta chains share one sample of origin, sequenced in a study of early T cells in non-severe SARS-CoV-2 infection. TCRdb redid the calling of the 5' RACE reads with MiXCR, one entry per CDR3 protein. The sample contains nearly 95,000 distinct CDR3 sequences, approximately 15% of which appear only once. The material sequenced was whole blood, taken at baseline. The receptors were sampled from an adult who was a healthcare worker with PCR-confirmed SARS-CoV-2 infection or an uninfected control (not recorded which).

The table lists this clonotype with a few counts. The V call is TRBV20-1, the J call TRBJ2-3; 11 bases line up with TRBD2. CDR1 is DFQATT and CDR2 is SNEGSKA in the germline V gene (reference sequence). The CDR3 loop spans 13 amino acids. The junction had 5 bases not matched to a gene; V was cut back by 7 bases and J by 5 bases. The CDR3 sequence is CSVRLAGGDTQYF. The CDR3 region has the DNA TGCAGTGTTCGGCTAGCGGGAGGAGATACGCAGTATTTT.

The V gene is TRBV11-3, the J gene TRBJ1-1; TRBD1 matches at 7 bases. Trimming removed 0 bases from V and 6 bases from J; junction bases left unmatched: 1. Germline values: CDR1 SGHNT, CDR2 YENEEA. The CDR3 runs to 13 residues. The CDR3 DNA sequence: TGTGCCAGCAGCTTAGAGGGGACAGCTGAAGCTTTCTTT. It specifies CASSLEGTAEAFF.

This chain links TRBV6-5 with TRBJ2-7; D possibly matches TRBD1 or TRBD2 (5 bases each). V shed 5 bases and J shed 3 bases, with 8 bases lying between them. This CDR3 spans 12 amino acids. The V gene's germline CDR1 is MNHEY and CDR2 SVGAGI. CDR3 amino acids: CASSRGRYEQYF. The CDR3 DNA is TGTGCCAGCAGTCGGGGACGCTACGAGCAGTACTTC.

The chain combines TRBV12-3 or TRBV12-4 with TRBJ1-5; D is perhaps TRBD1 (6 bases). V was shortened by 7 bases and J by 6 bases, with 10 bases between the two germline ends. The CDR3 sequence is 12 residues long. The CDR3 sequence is CASKTGSQPQHF. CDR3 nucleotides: TGTGCCAGCAAGACAGGCAGTCAGCCCCAGCATTTT.

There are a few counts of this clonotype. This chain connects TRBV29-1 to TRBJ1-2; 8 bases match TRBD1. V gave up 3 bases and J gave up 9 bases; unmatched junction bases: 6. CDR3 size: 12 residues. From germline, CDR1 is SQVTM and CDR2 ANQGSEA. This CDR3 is CSVDRDRSSYTF. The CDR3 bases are TGCAGCGTTGATCGGGACAGGAGTAGCTACACCTTC.

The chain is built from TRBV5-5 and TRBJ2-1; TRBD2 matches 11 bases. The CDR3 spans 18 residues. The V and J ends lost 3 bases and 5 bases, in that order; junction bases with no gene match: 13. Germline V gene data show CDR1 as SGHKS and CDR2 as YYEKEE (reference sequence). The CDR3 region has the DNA TGTGCCAGCAGCTCCCTCGCCCATAGCGGGAGGGCTCACAATGAGCAGTTCTTC. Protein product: CASSSLAHSGRAHNEQFF.

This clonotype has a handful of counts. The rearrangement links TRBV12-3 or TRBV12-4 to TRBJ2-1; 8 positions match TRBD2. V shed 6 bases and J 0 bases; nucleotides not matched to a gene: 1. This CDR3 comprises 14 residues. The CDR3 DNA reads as TGTGCCAGCAGGAGCGGGAGCTCCTACAATGAGCAGTTCTTC. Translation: CASRSGSSYNEQFF.

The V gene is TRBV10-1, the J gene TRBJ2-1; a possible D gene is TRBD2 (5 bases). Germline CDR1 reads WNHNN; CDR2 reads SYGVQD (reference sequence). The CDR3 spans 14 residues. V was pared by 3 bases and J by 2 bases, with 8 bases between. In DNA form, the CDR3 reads TGCGCCAGCAGTGATTCCGGGGCCTACAATGAGCAGTTCTTC. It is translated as CASSDSGAYNEQFF.

DNA of the CDR3: TGTGCCAGCAGTCGAGACAGTGTAGTCTACGAGCAGTACTTC. Its translation is CASSRDSVVYEQYF. The gene calls are TRBV6-2 or TRBV6-3 and TRBJ2-7; D is perhaps TRBD1 (5 bases). The V gene's germline CDR1 is MNHEY and CDR2 SVGEGT. V was cut by 5 bases and J by 3 bases, with 14 bases left in between. The CDR3 spans 14 residues.

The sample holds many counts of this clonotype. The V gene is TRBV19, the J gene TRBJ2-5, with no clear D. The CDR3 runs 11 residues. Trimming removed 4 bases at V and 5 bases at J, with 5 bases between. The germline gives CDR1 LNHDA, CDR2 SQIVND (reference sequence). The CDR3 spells CASSNRETQYF. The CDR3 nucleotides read TGTGCCAGTAGTAACCGGGAGACCCAGTACTTC.

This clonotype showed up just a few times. In DNA form, the CDR3 reads TGTGCCAGCAGTCGGCGGGAGGGACGAGCAGATACGCAGTATTTT. Encoded protein: CASSRREGRADTQYF. V usage is TRBV28 and J usage is TRBJ2-3, with 9 bases identical to TRBD2. Germline values: CDR1 MDHEN, CDR2 SYDVKM. CDR3 length equals 15 residues. After removal of 5 bases from V and 4 bases from J, the junction contained 7 bases not matched to a gene.

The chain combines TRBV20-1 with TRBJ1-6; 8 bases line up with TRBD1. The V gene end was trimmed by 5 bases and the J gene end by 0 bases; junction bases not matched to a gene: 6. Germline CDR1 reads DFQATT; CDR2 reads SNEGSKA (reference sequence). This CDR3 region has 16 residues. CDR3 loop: CSADRQGSSYNSPLHF. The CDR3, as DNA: TGCAGTGCTGACCGACAGGGGAGCTCCTATAATTCACCCCTCCACTTT.

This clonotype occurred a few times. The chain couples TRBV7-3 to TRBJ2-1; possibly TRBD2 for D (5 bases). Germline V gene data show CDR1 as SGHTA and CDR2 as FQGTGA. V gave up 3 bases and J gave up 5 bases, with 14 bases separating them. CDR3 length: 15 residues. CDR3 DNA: TGTGCCAGCAGCTTGAGCGGAAACAATCACAATGAGCAGTTCTTC. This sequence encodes CASSLSGNNHNEQFF.

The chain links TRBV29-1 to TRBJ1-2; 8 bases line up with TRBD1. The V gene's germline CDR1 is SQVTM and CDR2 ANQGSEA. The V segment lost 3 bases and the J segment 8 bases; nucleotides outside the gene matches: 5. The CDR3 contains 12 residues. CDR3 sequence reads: CSVDGRGPGYTF. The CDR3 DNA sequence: TGCAGCGTTGATGGCAGGGGGCCCGGCTACACCTTC.

DNA for the CDR3: TGTGCCAGCAGCCGCGCGGGACCAGCGGGAGGGGAGACCCAGTACTTC. This gives the protein CASSRAGPAGGETQYF. This chain connects TRBV7-6 to TRBJ2-5; TRBD2 matches 10 bases. V shed 5 bases and J 5 bases; nucleotides not matched to a gene: 11. Germline CDR1 is SGHVS and CDR2 is FNYEAQ. The CDR3 has 16 residues.

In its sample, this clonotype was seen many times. CDR3 sequence (DNA): TGCAGCGTTGCCCTAGCGGCCCAGTATTTT. Encoded protein: CSVALAAQYF. V gene TRBV29-1 combines with J gene TRBJ2-3, with TRBD2 identical over 7 bases. This CDR3 has 10 amino acids. The J segment lost 12 bases and the V segment lost 4 bases, leaving 4 bases of the junction unmatched. CDR1 SQVTM and CDR2 ANQGSEA come from the germline V gene.

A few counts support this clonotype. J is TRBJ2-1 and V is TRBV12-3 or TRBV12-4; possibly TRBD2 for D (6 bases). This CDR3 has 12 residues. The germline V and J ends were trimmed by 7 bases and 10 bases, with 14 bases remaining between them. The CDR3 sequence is CASIEGGREQFF. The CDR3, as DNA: TGTGCCAGCATCGAGGGAGGAAGGGAGCAGTTCTTC.

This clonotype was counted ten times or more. The CDR3 sequence is CASSRTRWDEQFF. The CDR3 region has the DNA TGTGCCAGCAGTCGGACTCGTTGGGATGAGCAGTTCTTC. The V and J genes are TRBV12-3 or TRBV12-4 and TRBJ2-1; D perhaps matches TRBD2 (5 bases). This CDR3 is built from 13 residues. The germline V and J ends were trimmed by 5 bases and 8 bases, with 13 bases remaining between them.

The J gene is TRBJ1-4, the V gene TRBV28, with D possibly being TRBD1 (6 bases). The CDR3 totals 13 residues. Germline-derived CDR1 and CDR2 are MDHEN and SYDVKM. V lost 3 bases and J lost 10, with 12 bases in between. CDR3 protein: CASSLPRGGKLFF. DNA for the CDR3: TGTGCCAGCAGTTTGCCCAGGGGTGGAAAACTGTTTTTT.

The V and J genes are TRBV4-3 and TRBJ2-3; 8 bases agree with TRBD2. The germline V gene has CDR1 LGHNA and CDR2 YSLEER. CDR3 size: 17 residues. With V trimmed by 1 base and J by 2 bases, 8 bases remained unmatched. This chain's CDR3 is CASSQGLAGSLTDTQYF. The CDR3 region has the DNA TGCGCCAGCAGCCAAGGCCTAGCGGGTTCCCTCACAGATACGCAGTATTTT.

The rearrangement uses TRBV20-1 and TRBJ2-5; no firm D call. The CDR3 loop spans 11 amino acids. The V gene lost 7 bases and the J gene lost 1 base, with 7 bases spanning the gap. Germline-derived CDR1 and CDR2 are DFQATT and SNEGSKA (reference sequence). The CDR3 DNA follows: TGCAGTGGGTTTACCCAAGAGACCCAGTACTTC. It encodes CSGFTQETQYF.

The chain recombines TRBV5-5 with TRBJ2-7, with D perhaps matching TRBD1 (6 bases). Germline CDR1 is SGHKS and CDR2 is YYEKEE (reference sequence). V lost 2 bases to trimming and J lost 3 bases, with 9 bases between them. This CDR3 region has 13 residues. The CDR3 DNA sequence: TGTGCCAGCAGCTTAGAGGGGGACTACGAGCAGTACTTC. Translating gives CASSLEGDYEQYF.

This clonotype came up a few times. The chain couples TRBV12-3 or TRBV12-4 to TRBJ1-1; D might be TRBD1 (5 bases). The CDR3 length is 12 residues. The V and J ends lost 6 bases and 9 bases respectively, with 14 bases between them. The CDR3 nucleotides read TGTGCCAGCAGCTCACAGGAGACGAAAGCTTTCTTT. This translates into CASSSQETKAFF.

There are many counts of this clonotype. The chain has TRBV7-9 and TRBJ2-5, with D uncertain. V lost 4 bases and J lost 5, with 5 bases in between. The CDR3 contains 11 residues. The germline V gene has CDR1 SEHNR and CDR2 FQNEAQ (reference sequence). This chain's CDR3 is CASSSRETQYF. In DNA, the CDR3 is TGTGCCAGCAGCTCTAGGGAGACCCAGTACTTC. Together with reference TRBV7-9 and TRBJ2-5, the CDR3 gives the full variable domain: DTGVSQNPRHKITKRGQNVTFRCDPISEHNRLYWYRQTLGQGPEFLTYFQNEAQLEKSRLLSDRFSAERPKGSFSTLEIQRTEQGDSAMYLCASSSRETQYFGPGTRLLVL.